The next 7 T cell receptor beta chains were all read from a single sample in a study of neurological immune-mediated disorders. Regarding time point: longitudinal time-point 2. TCRdb processed the 5' RACE reads anew with MiXCR; each CDR3 protein has one entry. The sample has tens of thousands of distinct CDR3 sequences, around an eighth seen once. Sequenced input: PBMCs. The receptors were gathered from a woman between 40 and 55 years old in good health.

This clonotype was counted many times. This chain uses TRBV7-9 with TRBJ2-7, with D hard to call. V dropped 5 bases and J dropped 0 bases, with 5 bases sitting between them. The CDR3 runs to 12 residues. The germline V gene encodes CDR1 SEHNR and CDR2 FQNEAQ (reference sequence). In DNA, the CDR3 is TGTGCCAGCAGCCTGACCTCCTACGAGCAGTACTTC. Its translation is CASSLTSYEQYF.

This clonotype turned up a few times. V and J are TRBV30 and TRBJ1-2; D not certain. Germline lookup yields CDR1 GTSNPN and CDR2 SVGIG (reference sequence). V shed 2 bases and J shed 7 bases, with 20 bases lying between them. This CDR3 contains 15 residues. DNA of the CDR3: TGTGCCTGGAGTTCGGAGGGTGGCGATGTCTCTGGCTACACCTTC. It specifies CAWSSEGGDVSGYTF. The whole variable domain, filled in from reference TRBV30 and TRBJ1-2, reads SQTIHQWPATLVQPVGSPLSLECTVEGTSNPNLYWYRQAAGRGLQLLFYSVGIGQISSEVPQNLSASRPQDRQFILSSKKLLLSDSGFYLCAWSSEGGDVSGYTFGSGTRLTVV.

This clonotype was detected many times. The chain has TRBV6-5 and TRBJ1-3, with TRBD1 matching over 9 bases. V shed 6 bases, J shed 0 bases, and the junction held 18 bases outside the gene matches. Per the germline V gene, CDR1 is MNHEY and CDR2 is SVGAGI. The CDR3 spans 20 residues. CDR3 loop: CASRALGQGSHHFSGNTIYF. The CDR3 DNA follows: TGTGCCAGCAGAGCCCTCGGACAGGGGTCCCACCACTTCTCTGGAAACACCATATATTTT.

This clonotype was counted many times. This chain joins TRBV3-1 and TRBJ1-5; TRBD1 is a possible D gene (5 bases). Trimming shortened V by 2 bases and J by 1 base, and 9 bases separated the two germline ends. Germline CDR1 is LGHDT and CDR2 is YNNKEL (reference sequence). The CDR3 runs 15 residues. The CDR3 sequence is CASSQIPGSNQPQHF. CDR3 coding DNA: TGTGCCAGCAGCCAAATTCCAGGGAGCAATCAGCCCCAGCATTTT.

The chain is built from TRBV11-1 and TRBJ2-7, with D tentatively TRBD2 (6 bases). The CDR3 consists of 16 residues. The germline V gene encodes CDR1 SGHAT and CDR2 FQDESV (reference sequence). V lost 2 bases, J lost 5 bases, and 19 bases lay in between. The CDR3 sequence is CASSLPLGREIDEQYF. CDR3 nucleotides: TGTGCCAGCAGCTTACCCTTGGGACGGGAGATCGACGAGCAGTACTTC.

This clonotype rates as medium-sized (0.01 to 0.1%). The chain uses TRBV10-3 and TRBJ2-3, with 8 bases identical to TRBD1. The CDR3 is 14 amino acids. The V gene's germline CDR1 is ENHRY and CDR2 SYGVKD. Trimming cost V 9 bases and J 5 bases; bases outside gene matches: 10. The CDR3 DNA reads TGTGCCATACGAGCGGACAGGGCGAAAGATACGCAGTATTTT. Residues: CAIRADRAKDTQYF.

This clonotype is labeled as medium-sized (0.01 to 0.1%). The rearrangement joins TRBV10-3 to TRBJ2-1; D gene uncertain. The CDR3 runs to 17 residues. Between the trimmed V and J ends, which lost 0 bases and 0 bases, there was a span of 12 bases. Germline values: CDR1 ENHRY, CDR2 SYGVKD. The CDR3 DNA reads TGTGCCATCAGTGAGTCGAGTCTGACAAACTCCTACAATGAGCAGTTCTTC. It codes for CAISESSLTNSYNEQFF.